This T cell receptor beta chain was retrieved from a study of cytomegalovirus exposure and HLA in healthy donors. The PCR made use of 60 Vbeta and 13 Jbeta primers. Produced via immunoSEQ multiplex PCR; TCRdb's table is partial and in-frame only. The profile shows approximately 150,000 clones, more than 70% of them singletons. This CDR3 comprises 13 residues. V gave up 4 bases and J gave up 2 bases, with 11 bases separating them. Germline loops: CDR1 GTSNPN, CDR2 SVGIG (reference sequence). V gene TRBV30 combines with J gene TRBJ1-1; D perhaps matches TRBD1 (6 bases). This sequence originates from a man aged 18 to 35 in good health and CMV-seropositive. Material: PBMCs. CDR3 amino acids: CAWKKQGNTEAFF. Here the CDR3 DNA reads TGTGCCTGGAAGAAACAGGGAAACACTGAAGCTTTCTTT.